Listed here are 2 T cell receptor beta chains from one sample, sequenced in a study of blood T cell repertoires in COVID-19 (dated by TCRdb to the early 2020s). The library came from the immunoSEQ multiplex PCR assay. The clones in this table, taken by TCRdb from immuneACCESS, are in-frame only. Not every clone is retained; where verified, under half of the shortfall comes from an unresolved V gene, and the cause of the rest is unknown. The sample table shows approximately 270,000 clones, and approximately 90% are seen once. The ten largest clones take up 3% of the sample. The sequenced sample consisted of peripheral blood. Every receptor here comes from a man between 18 and 29 years old with active or convalescent COVID-19.

This clone came up once. V is TRBV7-2 and J is TRBJ2-5, with 10 bases lining up with TRBD2. CDR3 length: 15 amino acids. The junction had 4 bases not matched to a gene; V was cut back by 2 bases and J by 4 bases. Looked up from germline, CDR1 is SGHTA and CDR2 is FQGNSA. CDR3 amino acids: CASSLKRGGRETQYF. CDR3 coding DNA: TGTGCCAGCAGCTTAAAGCGGGGGGGCCGAGAGACCCAGTACTTC. Complete variable domain (other parts from reference TRBV7-2 and TRBJ2-5): GAGVSQSPSNKVTEKGKDVELRCDPISGHTALYWYRQSLGQGLEFLIYFQGNSAPDKSGLPSDRFSAERTGGSVSTLTIQRTQQEDSAVYLCASSLKRGGRETQYFGPGTRLLVL.

V usage is TRBV29-1 and J usage is TRBJ1-1, with D tentatively TRBD1 (6 bases). This CDR3 contains 12 residues. The germline gives CDR1 SQVTM, CDR2 ANQGSEA. The germline V and J ends were trimmed by 4 bases and 7 bases, with 13 bases remaining between them. The CDR3 here is CSVAQGRVEAFF. DNA for the CDR3: TGCAGCGTTGCCCAGGGGAGGGTTGAAGCTTTCTTT.